This is a list of T cell receptor beta chains from one sample in a study of shared clonotypes between healthy human individuals. Profiled with immunoSEQ multiplex PCR; TCRdb holds only in-frame clones, not every one. This table holds 1.6 million or so clones, 98% found once. Sequenced material: naive CD4+ T cells sorted from blood. The source of these receptors is a man aged 25 to 40 in good health. Each CDR3 is given with its conserved first and last residue. D genes are given only for firm matches.

D,J,V,DNA,CDR3
-,TRBJ2-5,TRBV6-6,TGTGCCAGCAGTTACTCAAAGGGGCTTGGAGAGACCCAGTACTTC,CASSYSKGLGETQYF
TRBD2,TRBJ2-3,TRBV10-1,TGCGCCAGCAGTACAACTAGCGGGAGTAGCGATACGCAGTATTTT,CASSTTSGSSDTQYF
-,TRBJ2-7,TRBV9,TGTGCCAGCAGCCCGGGGGCGGGCTCCTACGAGCAGTACTTC,CASSPGAGSYEQYF
-,TRBJ1-2,TRBV28,TGTGCCAGCAGCCCCGTTGGGACGCCAAACTATGGCTACACCTTC,CASSPVGTPNYGYTF
TRBD2,TRBJ2-3,TRBV4-3,TGCGCCAGCAGCCAAGGTCCCACTAGCGGGACAGCAGATACGCAGTATTTT,CASSQGPTSGTADTQYF
-,TRBJ2-1,TRBV5-1,TGCGCCAGCAGCTCCCTAATGGGGGAGCAGTTCTTC,CASSSLMGEQFF
TRBD2,TRBJ2-1,TRBV27,TGTGCCAGCAGTTCCACTAGCGGGCCTACCTACAATGAGCAGTTCTTC,CASSSTSGPTYNEQFF
-,TRBJ1-5,TRBV6-4,TGTGCCAGCAGTGACGGCGAAAGGGAAAAGAGCAATCAGCCCCAGCATTTT,CASSDGEREKSNQPQHF
TRBD1,TRBJ2-7,TRBV5-1,TGCGCCAGCAGCTTGTTTAGGGGACAGGGCTTGGGGTCTGCGGTGGTAACATACGAGCAGTACTTC,CASSLFRGQGLGSAVVTYEQYF
TRBD1,TRBJ1-2,TRBV5-1,TGCGCCAGCAGCCTGGACACAGGGGACAGCTATGGCTACACCTTC,CASSLDTGDSYGYTF
-,TRBJ2-7,TRBV2,TGTGCCAGCAACCCCGGCGGAGCTGGGGAGCAGTACTTC,CASNPGGAGEQYF
TRBD1,TRBJ2-2,TRBV19,TGTGCCAGCCAACCGGGACAGGGGCAGCGGGCGGTCACCGGGGAGCTGTTTTTT,CASQPGQGQRAVTGELFF
TRBD1,TRBJ1-5,TRBV5-6,TGTGCCAGCACCGCGACAGGGGGCGGTCAGCCCCAGCATTTT,CASTATGGGQPQHF
-,TRBJ1-1,TRBV18,TGTGCCGGGAGTAGGGGCGGAACTGAAGCTTTCTTT,CAGSRGGTEAFF
TRBD1,TRBJ1-5,TRBV7-9,TGTGCCAGCAGCTTAGAGGGGGCCAGGGCCCAGCATTTT,CASSLEGARAQHF
TRBD1,TRBJ2-7,TRBV6-5,TGTGCCAGCAGTTCAGGGGGGAGACAGGGGGCCAACGAGCAGTACTTC,CASSSGGRQGANEQYF
-,TRBJ2-7,TRBV7-8,TGTGCCAGCAGCCAAGAGCGGGCCTCCTACGAGCAGTACTTC,CASSQERASYEQYF